What follows are 6 T cell receptor beta chains derived from one specimen sequenced in a study of spatial heterogeneity in lung cancer. Study-level results: It was found that expanded intratumoral alpha and beta TCR counts tracked tumor mutation counts.

Their antigens remain unidentified. A single record per CDR3 protein comes from TCRdb applying MiXCR to the 5' RACE reads. Of some 97,000 distinct CDR3 sequences listed, around 4.8% are singletons. As for time point: sample taken at primary tumor resection. Sequenced here: lung tumor tissue, sampled at surgery. The source is a male donor with early-stage non-small cell lung cancer.

In regard to this clonotype: A read error is possible here, since a much larger clone lies one base away. The rearrangement joins TRBV5-1 to TRBJ2-3; D gene uncertain. This CDR3 spans 14 amino acids. Germline values: CDR1 SGHRS, CDR2 YFSETQ. Trimming cost V 1 base and J 3 bases, with 9 bases left between them. The CDR3 sequence: CASSLTRFTDTQYF. CDR3 nucleotides: TGCGCCAGCAGCTTGACCAGGTTTACAGATACGCAGTATTTT. Drawing the rest from reference TRBV5-1 and TRBJ2-3, the complete variable domain is KAGVTQTPRYLIKTRGQQVTLSCSPISGHRSVSWYQQTPGQGLQFLFEYFSETQRNKGNFPGRFSGRQFSNSRSEMNVSTLELGDSALYLCASSLTRFTDTQYFGPGTRLTVL.

About this clonotype: This sequence may be a read error, since a much larger clone differs from it by one base. CDR3 protein: CASRQIPDSANEQYF. In DNA form, the CDR3 reads TGTGCCAGCAGGCAGATCCCGGACAGCGCCAACGAGCAGTACTTC. V usage is TRBV28 and J usage is TRBJ2-7; a possible D gene is TRBD1 (6 bases). Trimming removed 6 bases at V and 5 bases at J, with 20 bases between. CDR1 MDHEN and CDR2 SYDVKM come from the germline V gene. The CDR3 spans 15 residues.

At least ten counts were recorded for this clonotype. V is TRBV5-1 and J is TRBJ1-1; D is possibly TRBD1 (6 bases). The CDR3 runs to 15 residues. From germline, CDR1 is SGHRS and CDR2 YFSETQ. Trimming took 1 base from V and 4 from J, leaving 14 bases between them. The CDR3: CASSLWQGRGTEAFF. CDR3 DNA: TGCGCCAGCAGCTTGTGGCAGGGGAGAGGCACTGAAGCTTTCTTT. The whole variable domain, filled in from reference TRBV5-1 and TRBJ1-1, reads KAGVTQTPRYLIKTRGQQVTLSCSPISGHRSVSWYQQTPGQGLQFLFEYFSETQRNKGNFPGRFSGRQFSNSRSEMNVSTLELGDSALYLCASSLWQGRGTEAFFGQGTRLTVV.

This clonotype was seen ten or more times. This chain joins TRBV18 and TRBJ2-1; D might be TRBD2 (5 bases). The CDR3 totals 13 residues. V was clipped by 3 bases and J by 10 bases, with 13 bases between them. The germline V gene has CDR1 KGHSH and CDR2 LQKENI. CDR3 bases: TGTGCCAGCTCACCGGCCGGGGTAGGAGAGCAGTTCTTC. Translated: CASSPAGVGEQFF.

V usage is TRBV11-2 and J usage is TRBJ2-1; weak D call: TRBD2 (5 bases). Germline CDR1 is SGHAT and CDR2 is FQNNGV. The V end was cut by 5 bases, the J end by 9 bases, with 20 bases between. The CDR3 is made up of 15 amino acids. This CDR3 is CASSQDYVTAGEQFF. The DNA of the CDR3 is TGTGCCAGCAGCCAAGACTACGTTACCGCCGGTGAGCAGTTCTTC.

This clonotype came up many times. The chain recombines TRBV20-1 with TRBJ2-7, with D hard to call. Germline lookup yields CDR1 DFQATT and CDR2 SNEGSKA (reference sequence). Trimming cost V 1 base and J 1 base, with 5 bases left between them. The CDR3 length is 12 residues. The CDR3 here is CSARAVSYEQYF. Here the CDR3 DNA reads TGCAGTGCTAGAGCCGTGTCCTACGAGCAGTACTTC.